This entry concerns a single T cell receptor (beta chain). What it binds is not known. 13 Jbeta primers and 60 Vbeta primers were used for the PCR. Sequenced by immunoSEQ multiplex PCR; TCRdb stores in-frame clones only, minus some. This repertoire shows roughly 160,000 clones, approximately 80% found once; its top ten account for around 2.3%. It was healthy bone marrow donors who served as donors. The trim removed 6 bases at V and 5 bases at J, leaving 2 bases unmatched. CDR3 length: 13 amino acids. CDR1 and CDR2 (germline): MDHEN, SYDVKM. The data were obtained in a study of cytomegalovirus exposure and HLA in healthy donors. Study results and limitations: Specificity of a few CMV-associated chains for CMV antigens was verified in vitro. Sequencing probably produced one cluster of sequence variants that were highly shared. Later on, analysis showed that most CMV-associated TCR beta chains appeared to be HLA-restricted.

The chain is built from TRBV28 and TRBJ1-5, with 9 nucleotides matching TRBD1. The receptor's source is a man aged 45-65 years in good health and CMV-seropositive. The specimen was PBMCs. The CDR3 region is CASRQGADQPQHF. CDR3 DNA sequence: TGTGCCAGCAGACAGGGGGCGGATCAGCCCCAGCATTTT.